The 20 T cell receptor beta chains below all came from one sample that was sequenced in a study of blood T cell repertoires in COVID-19. The repertoire was sequenced with immunoSEQ multiplex PCR; TCRdb's copy has only in-frame clones and lacks some. Among around 100,000 clones, around nine tenths were seen once, and the ten largest hold almost 4.5%. Sequencing was done on a sample of peripheral blood. Every receptor here comes from a man aged 40-49 years with acute or convalescent COVID-19.

This sequence joins TRBV5-1 and TRBJ2-1; 9 bases are shared with TRBD2. Germline CDR1 and CDR2: SGHRS and YFSETQ. CDR3 size: 15 residues. J was trimmed by 2 bases and V by 2 bases; bases with no gene match: 2. The CDR3, as DNA: TGCGCCAGCAGCTTCCCTAGCGGGACCTACAATGAGCAGTTCTTC. Protein product: CASSFPSGTYNEQFF.

In this sample, this clone turned up a few times. The rearrangement joins TRBV10-2 to TRBJ1-5, with unresolved D. Between the trimmed V and J ends, which lost 3 bases and 6 bases, there was a span of 12 bases. Germline V gives CDR1 WSHSY, CDR2 SAAADI. CDR3 length: 14 amino acids. CDR3 loop: CASSDGQAGQPQHF. The CDR3 DNA follows: TGCGCCAGCAGTGACGGGCAGGCGGGTCAGCCCCAGCATTTT.

V usage is TRBV19 and J usage is TRBJ2-2; D is possibly TRBD1 (7 bases). The CDR3 runs 14 residues. V lost 5 bases to trimming and J lost 5 bases, with 12 bases between them. CDR1 is LNHDA and CDR2 is SQIVND in the germline V gene (reference sequence). The CDR3 loop is CASSRQGGTGELFF. In nucleotides, the CDR3 is TGTGCCAGTAGTCGGCAGGGGGGAACCGGGGAGCTGTTTTTT.

Notes on this clone: The sample contains more than one DNA sequence encoding this CDR3. The V gene is TRBV19, the J gene TRBJ1-5, with D perhaps matching TRBD1 (6 bases). The V gene's germline CDR1 is LNHDA and CDR2 SQIVND (reference sequence). Trimming left V 3 bases short and J 4 bases short, with 7 bases between. The CDR3 is made up of 13 amino acids. For the CDR3, the DNA is TGTGCCAGTAGTATGAGGGGGAATCAGCCCCAGCATTTT. Its protein is CASSMRGNQPQHF.

This clone was counted only a few times. The chain recombines TRBV5-1 with TRBJ2-3; possible D gene TRBD2, 6 bases. Germline lookup yields CDR1 SGHRS and CDR2 YFSETQ. The CDR3 has 16 amino acids. V gave up 7 bases and J gave up 1 base, with 19 bases separating them. The CDR3 loop reads CASRTNVAVRTDTQYF. CDR3 nucleotides: TGCGCCAGCCGAACGAACGTAGCGGTCCGCACAGATACGCAGTATTTT.

This chain joins TRBV19 and TRBJ2-3, with 13 bases fitting TRBD2. The length of the CDR3 is 14 residues. CDR1 and CDR2 from the germline V gene are LNHDA and SQIVND (reference sequence). V shed 4 bases, J shed 10 bases, and the junction held 5 bases outside the gene matches. The CDR3 reads CASSKGLAGVSQYF. CDR3 coding DNA: TGTGCCAGTAGTAAAGGACTAGCGGGAGTTTCGCAGTATTTT.

The V call is TRBV11-2, the J call TRBJ2-7; perhaps TRBD1 as D (5 bases). There are 14 residues in the CDR3. V lost 1 base to trimming and J lost 0 bases, with 7 bases between them. CDR1 is SGHAT, CDR2 FQNNGV, per germline. CDR3 bases: TGTGCCAGCAGCTTAGCGGACAACTCCTACGAGCAGTACTTC. It encodes CASSLADNSYEQYF.

The J gene is TRBJ2-2, the V gene TRBV18; 12 nucleotides match TRBD1. This CDR3 contains 18 residues. The J segment lost 4 bases and the V segment lost 4 bases, leaving 10 bases of the junction unmatched. Germline assignment: CDR1 KGHSH and CDR2 LQKENI. The CDR3 nucleotides read TGTGCCAGCTCACAATACTCCGGGACAGGGGGCGTCACCGGGGAGCTGTTTTTT. Its translation: CASSQYSGTGGVTGELFF.

This clone was counted once. The V and J genes are TRBV6-1 and TRBJ1-2, with D hard to call. The CDR3 consists of 13 residues. Germline lookup yields CDR1 MNHNS and CDR2 SASEGT. Trimming left V 1 base short and J 1 base short, with 4 bases between. The CDR3 spells CASSEVSNYGYTF. The CDR3 bases are TGTGCCAGCAGTGAAGTCAGTAACTATGGCTACACCTTC.

V usage is TRBV13 and J usage is TRBJ1-2; unclear D gene. The germline V and J ends were trimmed by 3 bases and 3 bases, with 5 bases remaining between them. The CDR3 has 12 residues. CDR1 is PRHDT, CDR2 FYEKMQ, per germline (reference sequence). The CDR3 DNA sequence: TGTGCCAGCAGCTTCGGGTACTATGGCTACACCTTC. It specifies CASSFGYYGYTF.

V usage is TRBV6-2 or TRBV6-3 and J usage is TRBJ1-1; D not resolved. This CDR3 is built from 13 residues. Germline V gives CDR1 MNHEY, CDR2 SVGEGT. Deletions cut 3 bases from V and 7 bases from J, with 12 bases between. The CDR3 region has the DNA TGTGCCAGCAGTTATGTCTCAAAGAGTGAAGCTTTCTTT. This translates into CASSYVSKSEAFF.

This chain uses TRBV11-2 with TRBJ2-2; TRBD1 matches at 7 bases. Germline V gives CDR1 SGHAT, CDR2 FQNNGV. Trimming cost V 5 bases and J 1 base; bases outside gene matches: 4. This CDR3 is built from 15 residues. CDR3 nucleotide sequence: TGTGCCAGCAGCAACCGACAGGGGAACACCGGGGAGCTGTTTTTT. Amino acids: CASSNRQGNTGELFF.

This clone showed up just once. The chain uses TRBV3-1 (or the pseudogene TRBV3-2) and TRBJ2-1, with 14 positions matching TRBD2. V trimming: 6 bases; J trimming: 5 bases; junction bases outside the gene matches: 3. Germline V gives CDR1 LGHDT, CDR2 YNNKEL (reference sequence). The CDR3 is 15 amino acids. CDR3 coding DNA: TGTGCCAGCAGTTTGACTAGCGGGGGGGACAATGAGCAGTTCTTC. Its translation: CASSLTSGGDNEQFF.

The J gene is TRBJ1-1, the V gene TRBV6-5; D remains ambiguous. CDR3 size: 14 residues. V was clipped by 6 bases and J by 7 bases, with 18 bases between them. Per the germline V gene, CDR1 is MNHEY and CDR2 is SVGAGI. CDR3: CASRTPRGFSEAFF. The CDR3 DNA sequence: TGTGCCAGCAGAACCCCGAGAGGGTTTAGTGAAGCTTTCTTT.

The V call is TRBV5-8, the J call TRBJ1-5; D is perhaps TRBD1 (5 bases). V gave up 4 bases and J gave up 4 bases, with 18 bases separating them. This CDR3 has 16 residues. CDR1 SGHTS and CDR2 YDEGEE come from the germline V gene. Here the CDR3 reads CASSPLQGAGNQPQHF. DNA for the CDR3: TGTGCCAGCAGCCCGCTTCAAGGGGCAGGGAATCAGCCCCAGCATTTT.

The J gene is TRBJ1-2, the V gene TRBV2; D is perhaps TRBD1 (6 bases). V lost 0 bases and J 10 bases, leaving 18 bases between the germline ends. The CDR3 contains 15 residues. Per germline, CDR1 SNHLY and CDR2 FYNNEI. CDR3 protein: CASSEALLRGTSYTF. In nucleotides, the CDR3 is TGTGCCAGCAGTGAAGCGCTTCTCAGGGGAACGTCCTACACCTTC.

The rearrangement uses TRBV3-1 (or the pseudogene TRBV3-2) and TRBJ2-3; no definite D call. Trimming took off 0 bases at V and 1 base at J, with 5 bases between the two ends. This CDR3 is built from 14 residues. In germline, CDR1 is LGHDT, CDR2 YNNKEL (reference sequence). The CDR3 coding sequence is TGTGCCAGCAGCCAAGACGGAGGCACAGATACGCAGTATTTT. It specifies CASSQDGGTDTQYF.

V gene TRBV18 combines with J gene TRBJ1-1; 7 bases are a match to TRBD1. The germline V gene encodes CDR1 KGHSH and CDR2 LQKENI. Trimming removed 3 bases from V and 1 base from J; junction bases left unmatched: 2. The CDR3 extends over 14 amino acids. The CDR3 sequence is CASSPNRGNTEAFF. The DNA of the CDR3 is TGTGCCAGCTCACCTAACAGGGGGAACACTGAAGCTTTCTTT.

V and J are TRBV11-3 and TRBJ2-3, with unresolved D. The CDR3 length is 13 residues. V was pared by 4 bases and J by 3 bases, with 8 bases between. Germline-derived CDR1 and CDR2 are SGHNT and YENEEA. Written as DNA, the CDR3 is TGTGCCAGCAGCTCCCAGTCTACAGATACGCAGTATTTT. Amino acids: CASSSQSTDTQYF.

V usage is TRBV7-6 and J usage is TRBJ1-4; D might be TRBD1 (6 bases). Per the germline V gene, CDR1 is SGHVS and CDR2 is FNYEAQ. The length of the CDR3 is 16 residues. V was trimmed by 6 bases and J by 5 bases, leaving 19 bases between them. Written as DNA, the CDR3 is TGTGCCAGCAGTTTGGAACCGGACAGAACAAATGAAAAACTGTTTTTT. It translates to CASSLEPDRTNEKLFF. Supplemented by reference TRBV7-6 and TRBJ1-4, the full variable domain reads GAGVSQSPRYKVTKRGQDVALRCDPISGHVSLYWYRQALGQGPEFLTYFNYEAQQDKSGLPNDRFSAERPEGSISTLTIQRTEQRDSAMYRCASSLEPDRTNEKLFFGSGTQLSVL.